This T cell receptor (beta chain) derives from a study of beta chain features in type 1 diabetes. What was sequenced were expressed TCRB transcripts, since all of the isolated RNA had been reverse transcribed. Clones were sequenced by immunoSEQ multiplex PCR, and TCRdb holds only the in-frame ones, with some missing. The sample records about 330,000 clones, 11% being singletons. J lost 10 bases, V lost 0 bases, and 7 bases had no gene match. Germline CDR1 reads SGHTA; CDR2 reads FQGTGA. CDR3 length: 15 residues. In regard to this clone: Its antigen is not known.

Whole-study results and caveats: Although PCR might favor shorter templates, it would do so equally in patients and controls. VDJ junctions in type 1 diabetes patients carried more deletions and fewer insertions.

The sequenced material came from naive CD4+ T cells from blood. This clonotype was sampled from a woman aged 30 to 39 in good health. The chain has TRBV7-3 and TRBJ2-1; 9 positions agree with TRBD2. CDR3 sequence: CASSLTSGSSREQFF. The DNA of the CDR3 is TGTGCCAGCAGCTTAACTAGCGGGAGTTCAAGGGAGCAGTTCTTC. The full variable domain, rest sourced from reference TRBV7-3 and TRBJ2-1, is GAGVSQTPSNKVTEKGKYVELRCDPISGHTALYWYRQSLGQGPEFLIYFQGTGAADDSGLPNDRFFAVRPEGSVSTLKIQRTERGDSAVYLCASSLTSGSSREQFFGPGTRLTVL.